Listed here is a single TCR beta chain. What it binds is unknown. This sample is drawn from a study of shared clonotypes between healthy human individuals. Whole-study results and caveats: Naive CD4 clonotypes were shared across several donors at roughly 5%.

The CDR3 consists of 19 residues. The ends were cut back, 0 bases at V and 4 bases at J, with 25 bases in the middle. From germline, CDR1 is SGDLS and CDR2 YYNGEE. Sequencing was performed with immunoSEQ multiplex PCR; in TCRdb, only in-frame clones are kept and a portion is missing. The table includes more than 1 million clones, about 80% detected once. This sequence was found in a man aged 18 to 30 in good health. Some clones in this sample may be carry-over from other donors' samples. The specimen sequenced was memory CD4+ T cells from PBMCs. The sample's subset: CD45RA-negative fraction. The chain is built from TRBV9 and TRBJ1-1; TRBD1 is a possible D gene (6 bases). The chain's CDR3 is CASSVAGSFGSRGGTEAFF. CDR3 coding DNA: TGTGCCAGCAGCGTAGCGGGCTCTTTCGGGAGTCGAGGGGGCACTGAAGCTTTCTTT.